Presented here are 29 T cell receptor beta chains from one specimen sequenced in a study of neurological immune-mediated disorders. Each CDR3 protein is one row after TCRdb ran MiXCR on the 5' RACE reads. The sample carries tens of thousands of distinct CDR3 sequences, 2% to 3% recorded once. Sample: PBMCs. These receptors were obtained from a man aged 50-60 years with multiple sclerosis.

This clonotype was seen ten or more times. The chain employs TRBV20-1 and TRBJ1-1, with D possibly TRBD1 on 5 matching bases. This CDR3 contains 14 residues. Germline V gives CDR1 DFQATT, CDR2 SNEGSKA (reference sequence). The V gene lost 3 bases and the J gene lost 4 bases, with 15 bases spanning the gap. CDR3 amino acids: CSARIVGPGTEAFF. Written as DNA, the CDR3 is TGCAGTGCTAGGATTGTGGGGCCGGGCACTGAAGCTTTCTTT.

This clonotype was counted at least ten times. V usage is TRBV6-5 and J usage is TRBJ1-5; D is uncertain. The CDR3 runs to 14 residues. Deletions cut 8 bases from V and 6 bases from J, with 17 bases between. The germline V gene encodes CDR1 MNHEY and CDR2 SVGAGI. This CDR3 reads CASHTGPPGQPQHF. CDR3 in DNA: TGTGCCAGCCACACCGGGCCCCCGGGTCAGCCCCAGCATTTT.

Ten or more counts support this clonotype. The V and J genes are TRBV29-1 and TRBJ2-3; 9 bases align to TRBD1. Germline CDR1 is SQVTM and CDR2 is ANQGSEA. There are 16 residues in the CDR3. V lost 4 bases and J lost 2; bases outside the gene matches: 10. In nucleotides, the CDR3 is TGCAGCGTTGGTCGAATGTGGGACAGGGACACAGATACGCAGTATTTT. It specifies CSVGRMWDRDTDTQYF.

This clonotype was detected ten times or more. This chain connects TRBV3-1 to TRBJ1-6; D not certain. Germline lookup yields CDR1 LGHDT and CDR2 YNNKEL (reference sequence). The CDR3 runs to 14 residues. V lost 1 base and J lost 6, with 7 bases in between. The DNA of the CDR3 is TGTGCCAGCAGCCAAGGGAATGGTAATTCACCCCTCCACTTT. It specifies CASSQGNGNSPLHF.

This clonotype was observed many times. The CDR3 region has the DNA TGTGCCAGCACCCGGGGCCCTGACACTGAAGCTTTCTTT. It encodes CASTRGPDTEAFF. The rearrangement links TRBV2 to TRBJ1-1; possible D gene TRBD1, 5 bases. Trimming took off 7 bases at V and 3 bases at J, with 12 bases between the two ends. CDR1 and CDR2 from the germline V gene are SNHLY and FYNNEI. The CDR3 spans 13 residues.

In its sample, this clonotype was seen many times. The chain employs TRBV5-1 and TRBJ1-3, with D possibly matching TRBD1 (5 bases). Per germline, CDR1 SGHRS and CDR2 YFSETQ. V lost 2 bases, J lost 0 bases, and 18 bases lay in between. The CDR3 length is 18 residues. This chain's CDR3 is CASSFLPGRMSSGNTIYF. CDR3 DNA sequence: TGCGCCAGCAGCTTCCTTCCGGGACGGATGAGCTCTGGAAACACCATATATTTT.

This clonotype showed up many times. The gene calls are TRBV6-1 and TRBJ1-5; D not resolved. Germline CDR1 is MNHNS and CDR2 is SASEGT. This CDR3 contains 12 residues. V was pared by 6 bases and J by 6 bases, with 9 bases between. The CDR3 region has the DNA TGTGCCAGCAGCGGTTACGGTCAGCCCCAGCATTTT. Encoded protein: CASSGYGQPQHF.

As concerns this clonotype: This could be a read error, since a much larger clone is one nucleotide away. This chain connects TRBV27 to TRBJ2-7, with TRBD2 as a possible D gene (5 bases). The length of the CDR3 is 11 residues. Germline CDR1 is MNHEY and CDR2 is SMNVEV (reference sequence). The CDR3 is CDSTIGNEQYF. The CDR3 DNA reads as TGTGACAGCACGATCGGGAACGAGCAGTACTTC.

This clonotype was seen at least ten times. The chain combines TRBV12-3 or TRBV12-4 with TRBJ2-7, with TRBD2 matching over 7 bases. The CDR3 has 14 amino acids. The J segment lost 5 bases and the V segment lost 1 base, leaving 5 bases of the junction unmatched. As DNA, the CDR3 is TGTGCCAGCAGTTTAGTCGGGGGAGGGCACGAGCAGTACTTC. Protein sequence: CASSLVGGGHEQYF.

This clonotype was counted ten times or more. V gene TRBV6-5 combines with J gene TRBJ1-1; TRBD1 matches at 9 bases. The CDR3 totals 15 residues. The V gene end was trimmed by 6 bases and the J gene end by 5 bases; junction bases not matched to a gene: 10. Germline lookup yields CDR1 MNHEY and CDR2 SVGAGI. CDR3 protein: CASSNSGTGSTEAFF. The CDR3 nucleotides are TGTGCCAGCAGCAACTCGGGGACAGGGTCGACTGAAGCTTTCTTT.

This clonotype has ten or more counts. CDR3 amino acids: CASASRGGYGYTF. CDR3 nucleotides: TGTGCCAGCGCCTCCAGGGGAGGCTATGGCTACACCTTC. This chain links TRBV27 with TRBJ1-2, with D tentatively TRBD1 (6 bases). V lost 8 bases and J lost 4, with 14 bases in between. The CDR3 spans 13 residues. Germline V gene lookup returns CDR1 MNHEY and CDR2 SMNVEV (reference sequence).

The sample holds many counts of this clonotype. The chain recombines TRBV25-1 with TRBJ1-2; D is perhaps TRBD1 (6 bases). V lost 2 bases and J lost 4, with 17 bases in between. CDR1 is MGHDK, CDR2 SYGVNS, per germline. The CDR3 loop spans 16 amino acids. Here the CDR3 reads CASSEKGQGQIYGYTF. CDR3 nucleotide sequence: TGTGCCAGCAGTGAAAAGGGGCAGGGGCAGATCTATGGCTACACCTTC.

This clonotype was counted at least ten times. The rearrangement joins TRBV5-1 to TRBJ2-7; TRBD1 or TRBD2 may be the D gene (5 bases each). This CDR3 comprises 14 residues. V was trimmed by 1 base and J by 4 bases, leaving 12 bases between them. The germline gives CDR1 SGHRS, CDR2 YFSETQ. CDR3 bases: TGCGCCAGCAGCTTGAAGGGGACCGGTTACGAGCAGTACTTC. It codes for CASSLKGTGYEQYF. The full variable domain, its missing parts supplied by reference TRBV5-1 and TRBJ2-7, is KAGVTQTPRYLIKTRGQQVTLSCSPISGHRSVSWYQQTPGQGLQFLFEYFSETQRNKGNFPGRFSGRQFSNSRSEMNVSTLELGDSALYLCASSLKGTGYEQYFGPGTRLTVT.

This clonotype has at least ten counts. The rearrangement links TRBV29-1 to TRBJ1-4; possible D gene TRBD1, 5 bases. The CDR3 is 13 residues long. The germline V gene has CDR1 SQVTM and CDR2 ANQGSEA. V shed 7 bases and J shed 5 bases, with 14 bases lying between them. CDR3 in DNA: TGCAGCGCGCGGGGCAGCGGAAATGAAAAACTGTTTTTT. Translation: CSARGSGNEKLFF. The variable domain in full, completed from reference TRBV29-1 and TRBJ1-4, reads SAVISQKPSRDICQRGTSLTIQCQVDSQVTMMFWYRQQPGQSLTLIATANQGSEATYESGFVIDKFPISRPNLTFSTLTVSNMSPEDSSIYLCSARGSGNEKLFFGSGTQLSVL.

This clonotype appeared many times. This sequence joins TRBV29-1 and TRBJ2-7; D not resolved. Germline loops: CDR1 SQVTM, CDR2 ANQGSEA. The CDR3 loop spans 12 amino acids. V lost 6 bases, J lost 3 bases, and 12 bases lay in between. The CDR3 DNA reads as TGCAGCGTCCTAACCCAAGTCTACGAGCAGTACTTC. It encodes CSVLTQVYEQYF.

This clonotype was detected many times. For the CDR3, the DNA is TGTGCCAGCAGCCAAGGGGGGGTCGGGGAGACCCAGTACTTC. It yields the protein CASSQGGVGETQYF. The rearrangement links TRBV4-2 to TRBJ2-5, with D perhaps TRBD2 (6 bases). The CDR3 covers 14 residues. Germline V gene sequence: CDR1 LGHNA, CDR2 YNFKEQ. The ends were cut back, 1 base at V and 5 bases at J, with 11 bases in the middle.

This clonotype was detected ten times or more. V gene TRBV20-1 combines with J gene TRBJ2-7; TRBD1 agrees at 9 bases. CDR1 is DFQATT and CDR2 is SNEGSKA in the germline V gene (reference sequence). The ends lost 5 bases at V and 2 bases at J; junction bases unmatched: 4. The CDR3 has 13 residues. The chain's CDR3 is CSAAGQGTYEQYF. CDR3 coding DNA: TGCAGTGCTGCGGGACAGGGAACCTACGAGCAGTACTTC.

There are many counts of this clonotype. This chain uses TRBV3-1 with TRBJ2-1, with 7 bases matching TRBD2. CDR3 size: 16 residues. Germline CDR1 and CDR2: LGHDT and YNNKEL (reference sequence). Trimming at V came to 0 bases and at J to 2 bases, leaving 4 bases not matched to a gene. CDR3 amino acids: CASSQELADAYNEQFF. Written as DNA, the CDR3 is TGTGCCAGCAGCCAAGAGCTAGCGGACGCCTACAATGAGCAGTTCTTC.

Many counts were recorded for this clonotype. The chain employs TRBV3-1 and TRBJ1-1; TRBD1 might be the D (5 bases). The germline V and J ends were trimmed by 1 base and 2 bases, with 11 bases remaining between them. CDR1 and CDR2 from the germline V gene are LGHDT and YNNKEL (reference sequence). The CDR3 totals 15 residues. The CDR3 DNA reads as TGTGCCAGCAGCCAAGTGTCAGGGCGAAACACTGAAGCTTTCTTT. Its translation is CASSQVSGRNTEAFF. Supplemented by reference TRBV3-1 and TRBJ1-1, the full variable domain reads DTAVSQTPKYLVTQMGNDKSIKCEQNLGHDTMYWYKQDSKKFLKIMFSYNNKELIINETVPNRFSPKSPDKAHLNLHINSLELGDSAVYFCASSQVSGRNTEAFFGQGTRLTVV.

This clonotype was seen many times. The V gene is TRBV30, the J gene TRBJ1-3; D perhaps matches TRBD1 (5 bases). This CDR3 comprises 13 residues. The germline V gene has CDR1 GTSNPN and CDR2 SVGIG (reference sequence). V was shortened by 2 bases and J by 0 bases, with 5 bases between the two germline ends. The DNA for the CDR3 is TGTGCCTGGAGTCAGGGCTCTGGAAACACCATATATTTT. Protein product: CAWSQGSGNTIYF.

This clonotype was seen at least ten times. The chain uses TRBV15 and TRBJ2-5, with TRBD2 as a possible D gene (5 bases). V was clipped by 0 bases and J by 6 bases, with 14 bases between them. Germline CDR1 LNHNV, CDR2 YYDKDF (reference sequence). The CDR3 spans 15 residues. Here the CDR3 reads CATSRDLEGMKTQYF. The CDR3 nucleotides are TGTGCCACCAGCAGAGATCTCGAGGGTATGAAGACCCAGTACTTC.

This clonotype occurred many times. The CDR3 here is CASSPRGGSETQYF. The DNA of the CDR3 is TGTGCCAGCAGCCCGCGGGGGGGCAGCGAGACCCAGTACTTC. V gene TRBV7-2 combines with J gene TRBJ2-5, with 9 nucleotides matching TRBD2. Germline V gives CDR1 SGHTA, CDR2 FQGNSA. The CDR3 sequence is 14 residues long. The V segment lost 5 bases and the J segment 5 bases; nucleotides outside the gene matches: 6.

This clonotype was detected many times. V gene TRBV28 combines with J gene TRBJ1-5; 11 nucleotides match TRBD1. The ends lost 6 bases at V and 5 bases at J; junction bases unmatched: 9. The CDR3 sequence is 16 residues long. Per germline, CDR1 MDHEN and CDR2 SYDVKM. This CDR3 reads CASSTFGDRGDQPQHF. For the CDR3, the DNA is TGTGCCAGCAGCACTTTCGGGGACAGGGGGGATCAGCCCCAGCATTTT. Using reference TRBV28 and TRBJ1-5 for the parts outside the CDR3, the full variable domain is DVKVTQSSRYLVKRTGEKVFLECVQDMDHENMFWYRQDPGLGLRLIYFSYDVKMKEKGDIPEGYSVSREKKERFSLILESASTNQTSMYLCASSTFGDRGDQPQHFGDGTRLSIL.

This clonotype was seen ten or more times. This chain links TRBV30 with TRBJ1-2, with a tentative D call TRBD1 (5 bases). V was trimmed by 5 bases and J by 6 bases, leaving 16 bases between them. Germline values: CDR1 GTSNPN, CDR2 SVGIG (reference sequence). This CDR3 contains 13 residues. DNA for the CDR3: TGTGCCTGGGTGCTCCAGGGTCGACATGGCTACACCTTC. Translating gives CAWVLQGRHGYTF.

In this sample, this clonotype turned up many times. The chain joins TRBV27 to TRBJ1-2; D uncertain. The length of the CDR3 is 14 residues. V was clipped by 3 bases and J by 5 bases, with 13 bases between them. Germline-derived CDR1 and CDR2 are MNHEY and SMNVEV (reference sequence). The DNA of the CDR3 is TGTGCCAGCAGTTTTTACCAGGAAGGATATGGCTACACCTTC. Translated: CASSFYQEGYGYTF.

This clonotype was seen ten or more times. The chain is built from TRBV2 and TRBJ2-5, with TRBD2 matching over 9 bases. CDR3 length: 12 residues. Germline trimming cut 11 bases from V and 5 bases from J; bases unmatched to any gene: 6. The germline V gene has CDR1 SNHLY and CDR2 FYNNEI. DNA for the CDR3: TGTGCCGGCGGGGGGGGGCTGGAGACCCAGTACTTC. Protein: CAGGGGLETQYF.

This clonotype was seen ten or more times. The V gene is TRBV2, the J gene TRBJ2-5; 11 positions agree with TRBD2. The V gene's germline CDR1 is SNHLY and CDR2 FYNNEI. The CDR3 is 16 amino acids. The junction had 7 bases not matched to a gene; V was cut back by 5 bases and J by 2 bases. The CDR3 reads CASSTGTSGFQETQYF. CDR3 nucleotides: TGTGCCAGCAGTACCGGGACTAGCGGATTTCAAGAGACCCAGTACTTC.

This clonotype was seen at least ten times. The chain combines TRBV5-1 with TRBJ2-1, with 15 bases lining up with TRBD2. The V gene's germline CDR1 is SGHRS and CDR2 YFSETQ. This CDR3 is built from 17 residues. Losses at the gene ends were 2 bases for V and 6 bases for J; bases not matched to a gene: 6. The CDR3 DNA is TGCGCCAGCAGCTTTGGGACTAGCGGGGGGCATCTCAATGAGCAGTTCTTC. The encoded protein is CASSFGTSGGHLNEQFF.

With regard to this clonotype: One end of the junction fails to match germline, which may point to a read error. The V call is TRBV7-8, the J call TRBJ1-6; possible D gene TRBD1, 6 bases. The CDR3 consists of 15 residues. Germline V gene data show CDR1 as SGHVS and CDR2 as FQNEAQ. Written as DNA, the CDR3 is TGTGCCAGCAGCTTAGAGGGGGGATATAATTCACACCTCCACTTT. Protein product: CASSLEGGYNSHLHF.